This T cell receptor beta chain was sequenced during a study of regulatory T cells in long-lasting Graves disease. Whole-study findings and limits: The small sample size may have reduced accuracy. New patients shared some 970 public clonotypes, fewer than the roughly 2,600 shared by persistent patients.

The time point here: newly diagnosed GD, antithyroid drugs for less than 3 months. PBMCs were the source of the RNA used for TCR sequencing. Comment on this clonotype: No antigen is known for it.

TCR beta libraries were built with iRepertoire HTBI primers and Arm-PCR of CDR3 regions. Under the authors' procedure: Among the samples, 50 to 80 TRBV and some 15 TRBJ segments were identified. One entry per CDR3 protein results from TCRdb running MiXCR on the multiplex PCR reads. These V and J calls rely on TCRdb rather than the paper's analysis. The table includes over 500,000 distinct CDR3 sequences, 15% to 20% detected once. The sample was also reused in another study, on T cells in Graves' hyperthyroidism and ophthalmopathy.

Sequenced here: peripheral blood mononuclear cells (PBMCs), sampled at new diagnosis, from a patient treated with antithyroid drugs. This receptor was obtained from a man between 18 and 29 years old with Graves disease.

As DNA, the CDR3 is TGTGCCAGCAGCTTGTACGGGCAGGGGCCTCGCGCAGATACGCAGTATTTT. Translation gives CASSLYGQGPRADTQYF. The V and J genes are TRBV7-9 and TRBJ2-3; possible D gene TRBD1, 6 bases. With 3 bases removed from V and 4 bases from J, the gap between germline ends came to 20 bases. Per germline, CDR1 SEHNR and CDR2 FQNEAQ (reference sequence). The CDR3 is made up of 17 amino acids.